This is a list of T cell receptor beta chains from one sample in a study of blood T cells in healthy people across ages. Via MiXCR, TCRdb re-called the 5' RACE reads, giving one row per CDR3 protein. The table has hundreds of thousands of distinct CDR3 sequences, around 31% seen once. The sample was blood. The receptors shown here come from an elderly woman in good health. The CDR3 runs from the conserved cysteine through the conserved F or W. The D gene is left open where the match is weak. Clone size, where shown, is once, few, many, or a class for clones that have expanded.

v_call,j_call,clone_size,d_call,cdr3_nt,cdr3_aa
TRBV14,TRBJ1-2,-,-,TGTGCCAGCAGCCAGCGGCGAAACTATGGCTACACCTTC,CASSQRRNYGYTF
TRBV3-1,TRBJ2-3,-,-,TGTGCCAGCGGCGAGGGTCACGGCACAGATACGCAGTATTTT,CASGEGHGTDTQYF
TRBV29-1,TRBJ2-5,-,-,TGCAGCGTCGCCCAGAGGGAGACCCAGTACTTC,CSVAQRETQYF
TRBV9,TRBJ1-1,-,-,TGTGCCAGCAGCGTAGGTGGCGCCCGCGCTGAAGCTTTCTTT,CASSVGGARAEAFF
TRBV7-2,TRBJ1-1,-,-,TGTGCCAGCAGCCCCGGACGTTTTACCAACACTGAAGCTTTCTTT,CASSPGRFTNTEAFF
TRBV7-2,TRBJ2-1,-,TRBD2,TGTGCCAGCAGCTTGGTGGGAGCGGGGGGAAGTAATGAGCAGTTCTTC,CASSLVGAGGSNEQFF
TRBV29-1,TRBJ1-1,few,-,TGCAGCGTTGACTGGACAGTGAACACTGAAGCTTTCTTT,CSVDWTVNTEAFF
TRBV9,TRBJ1-1,-,-,TGTGCCAGCAGCCCCGCAGGGTCTGAAGCTTTCTTT,CASSPAGSEAFF
TRBV7-2,TRBJ1-2,-,-,TGTGCCAGCAGCTTAGACTCGTCCAGGGGCGGCTACACCTTC,CASSLDSSRGGYTF
TRBV3-1,TRBJ1-2,-,-,TGTGCCAGCAGCCAACGGGATTCTGGCTACACCTTC,CASSQRDSGYTF
TRBV2,TRBJ2-5,many,TRBD1,TGTGCCAGCAGTGAAGCGCTACAGGGGATTCGGGAGACCCAGTACTTC,CASSEALQGIRETQYF
TRBV9,TRBJ1-5,-,-,TGTGCCAGCAGCGCCCAGGGGTATAGCAATCAGCCCCAGCATTTT,CASSAQGYSNQPQHF
TRBV7-2,TRBJ2-3,-,TRBD1,TGTGCCAGCAGCGTCGACAGGGGGCCTGGAGATACGCAGTATTTT,CASSVDRGPGDTQYF
TRBV28,TRBJ2-7,few,-,TGTGCCAGCAGTTTCCCGGGACGCGCCGGGTACTTC,CASSFPGRAGYF
TRBV12-3/TRBV12-4,TRBJ2-1,-,TRBD2,TGTGCCAGCAGTTCTCGGACTAGCGGTCCCCCCGGGACAGACAATGAGCAGTTCTTC,CASSSRTSGPPGTDNEQFF
TRBV7-8,TRBJ2-5,many,TRBD2,TGTGCCAGCAGCCCGGGAGAGAATAGCGGGGGGGCGGGGGAGACCCAGTACTTC,CASSPGENSGGAGETQYF
TRBV20-1,TRBJ2-1,many,TRBD2,TGCAGTGCTCCCGCGGGCGGGGGAAAACGCGGTGAGCAGTTCTTC,CSAPAGGGKRGEQFF
TRBV7-2,TRBJ2-1,many,-,TGTGCCAGCAGCTGGGGGGGGGGCACAAATGAGCAGTTCTTC,CASSWGGGTNEQFF
TRBV6-2/TRBV6-3,TRBJ1-2,many,TRBD1,TGTGCCAGCACTGACTGGACAGGGGGCAAAGGCTACACCTTC,CASTDWTGGKGYTF
TRBV14,TRBJ2-1,-,TRBD2,TGTGCCGGCAGCCAGCTCATCTCTAGCGGGGATGAGCAGTTCTTC,CAGSQLISSGDEQFF
TRBV7-2,TRBJ1-5,many,-,TGTGCCAGCAGCCGGGGGGGGGATCAGCCCCAGCATTTT,CASSRGGDQPQHF
TRBV27,TRBJ1-1,-,-,TGTGCCAGCAGTTCAAGACAGGCCTACACTGAAGCTTTCTTT,CASSSRQAYTEAFF
TRBV9,TRBJ2-7,-,-,TGTGCCAGCAGCGTAGGTAGTAGCGGCTACTCCTACGAGCAGTACTTC,CASSVGSSGYSYEQYF
TRBV5-1,TRBJ2-6,many,-,TGCGCCAGCAGCTTGGCCAGGGCGATCTCTGGGGCCAACGTCCTGACTTTC,CASSLARAISGANVLTF
TRBV20-1,TRBJ2-1,-,-,TGCAGTGCTACGAGGGGGGGCCGGTCGGGCAATGAGCAGTTCTTC,CSATRGGRSGNEQFF
TRBV20-1,TRBJ2-7,many,-,TGCAGTGCTAGAGATCCCGTGACATACTACGAGCAGTACTTC,CSARDPVTYYEQYF
TRBV4-2,TRBJ2-3,many,-,TGTGCCAGCAGCCAAGGATCGGATACGCAGTATTTT,CASSQGSDTQYF
TRBV18,TRBJ2-7,many,-,TGTGCCAGCTCACCGGGCAGTCCGGCCTACGAGCAGTACTTC,CASSPGSPAYEQYF
TRBV5-5,TRBJ2-1,few,TRBD2,TGTGCCAGCGGGAGGGGATTCTCCTCCGATGAGCAGTTCTTC,CASGRGFSSDEQFF
TRBV5-6,TRBJ1-3,few,-,TGTGCCAGCAGCTTCTTGCAGGCCACAGGGACTGGAAACACCATATATTTT,CASSFLQATGTGNTIYF
TRBV7-2,TRBJ2-7,many,TRBD1,TGTGCCAGCAGCTTTGGTAAAGGGACAGGGACGGTCGAGCAGTACTTC,CASSFGKGTGTVEQYF
TRBV3-1,TRBJ1-6,few,-,TGTGCCAGCAGCCAAGAGAGGACCTATAATTCACCCCTCCACTTT,CASSQERTYNSPLHF
TRBV20-1,TRBJ2-3,many,TRBD2,TGCAGTGTAATCCCGACTAGCGGCCGCACAGATACGCAGTATTTT,CSVIPTSGRTDTQYF
TRBV7-9,TRBJ2-4,once,-,TGTGCCAGCAGCTTTTCACCAGATGGCATTCAGTACTTC,CASSFSPDGIQYF
TRBV14,TRBJ2-2,-,-,TGTGCCAGCAGCCTTAAGGCAGGGAACACCGGGGAGCTGTTTTTT,CASSLKAGNTGELFF
TRBV2,TRBJ1-1,few,TRBD1,TGTGCCAGTTCAAGGACAGGGACTGAAGCTTTCTTT,CASSRTGTEAFF
TRBV6-5,TRBJ2-2,few,-,TGTGCCAGCAGTGCTACTACCGGGGAGCTGTTTTTT,CASSATTGELFF
TRBV20-1,TRBJ2-1,-,-,TGCAGTGCTGCGCCTAACCGGGACTTTCACTACAATGAGCGGTTCTTC,CSAAPNRDFHYNERFF
TRBV7-3,TRBJ2-7,once,TRBD2,TGTGCCAGCAGTTTTAGCGGGGTTTTGTACGAGCAGTACTTC,CASSFSGVLYEQYF
TRBV29-1,TRBJ2-3,many,TRBD2,TGCAGCGTCTATCCCGCCCGGGGGGGGGCCGCAGATACGCAGTATTTT,CSVYPARGGAADTQYF